This TCR beta chain was observed in a study of blood T cells in healthy people across ages. Turning to the study itself: Template switching caught about one barcoded beta molecule for each two T cells. General observations from the study: Roughly linear age-related decline in beta diversity appeared, significant by age approximately 43.

Through a sample-barcoded 5' primer and a J-beta primer mix, a second PCR was run for about 6 to 11 cycles. TCRdb recomputed calls from the 5' RACE reads with MiXCR, one row per CDR3 protein. The repertoire holds around 600,000 distinct CDR3 sequences, with roughly 48% as singletons. Concerning this clonotype itself: What it binds is not known.

The CDR3 sequence is 16 residues long. V lost 0 bases and J lost 6, with 15 bases in between. Germline CDR1 reads SGHRS; CDR2 reads YFSETQ. This sequence joins TRBV5-1 and TRBJ2-2; D is possibly TRBD1 (7 bases). The receptor was isolated from a man of 80 years or more in good health. Sequenced sample: blood. The CDR3 reads CASSLAQGGYAGELFF. Written as DNA, the CDR3 is TGCGCCAGCAGCTTGGCCCAGGGGGGATATGCCGGGGAGCTGTTTTTT.